This T cell receptor (beta chain) was captured in a study of cytomegalovirus exposure and HLA in healthy donors. This PCR relied on a set of 60 Vbeta primers and 13 Jbeta primers. The table came from immunoSEQ multiplex PCR; TCRdb's copy has only in-frame clones and leaves some out. Of some 180,000 clones listed, approximately 80% are singletons. Sample: PBMCs. This sequence originates from a woman younger than 45 in good health and CMV-seropositive.

CDR3 protein: CASSFPAGGTETQYF. The CDR3 DNA is TGTGCCAGCAGTTTCCCAGCGGGGGGCACAGAGACCCAGTACTTC. The rearrangement links TRBV28 to TRBJ2-5; 9 nucleotides agree with TRBD2. The CDR3 has 15 residues. V was pared by 3 bases and J by 4 bases, with 6 bases of the junction left unmatched. Germline V gene data show CDR1 as MDHEN and CDR2 as SYDVKM.